This T cell receptor beta chain was sequenced for a study of T cell responses to AZD1222 COVID-19 vaccine (dated by TCRdb to the early 2020s). As for the study more broadly: AZD1222 recipients given second doses at about 4 weeks or at about 12 weeks were pooled, since spike-specific TCR depth and breadth were not found to differ between the two schedules. A total of over 230 trial participants underwent TCR sequencing, of whom approximately 210 received two doses of AZD1222 and about 25 received two doses of the MenACWY control vaccine. Trial participants were enrolled by age into subgroups of 18-55, 56-69 and 70-plus years, and approximately 150, 30 and 60 TCR-sequenced participants, respectively, were included in these subgroups.

In the case of this clone: This clone's antigen is unknown. Base qualities are not provided; no much larger clone lies one nucleotide away.

As encoded in the germline V gene (reference sequence), CDR1 is LGHDT while CDR2 is YNNKEL. V ends up 4 bases short and J 4 bases short, with an unmatched junction base count of 6. The CDR3 runs 14 residues from the cysteine to the phenylalanine. Only the CDR3 DNA is retained, 42 bases long and in frame from the first base. The CDR3 regions of human TCRbeta chains were analyzed by immunosequencing. Processing in the source paper ran as follows. TCRs in the repertoires were matched against a reference library of SARS-CoV-2-specific TCRs that had been generated with the MIRA antigen-specificity platform. Breadth meant the fraction of unique TCRs that were SARS-CoV-2-associated, whereas depth meant the fraction of total T cells that were SARS-CoV-2-associated. Using the MIRA data, each spike-specific TCR was mapped to the spike region that the TCR reacts to and placed in a CD4 or CD8 class. Log10-transformed breadth and depth values were compared by one-way ANOVA with Sidak's multiple comparisons tests. The clones in this table, taken by TCRdb from immuneACCESS, are in-frame only. Not every clone is retained; where verified, under half of the shortfall comes from an unresolved V gene, and the cause of the rest is unknown. The V and J calls and the clone size are those of that table, but D and trimming were determined from the DNA. The sample table lists 100,000 to 150,000 clones, approximately 84% of them with a count of one. The top ten clonotypes cover 7% to 8% of the sample.

The time point label here, explained by the study, means: baseline before first vaccination. The vaccinee samples were drawn from two UK trials, COV001 and COV002, one of which was a single-blind randomized controlled phase 2/3 trial testing AZD1222 (ChAdOx1 nCoV-19) in healthy adults. For TCRbeta chain sequencing, PBMC samples were collected from trial participants at day 0 and at day 28 after the second dose. Findings and caveats that apply to the study as a whole: Most participants were white British and females outnumbered males, and the authors suggested that clonal diversity may have been underestimated. Reportedly, almost half of the unique spike-specific TCRs recognized epitopes lying outside the regions that are mutated in the B.1.351 and B.1.1.7 variants. Because no samples from the day 14 peak response were available, repertoires could be characterized only after the peak T cell response. The 56-69-year group was small, and its depth increase did not reach significance, likely because of low power. Spike-specific TCR breadth and depth rose significantly after two AZD1222 doses compared with day 0 and with MenACWY recipients. The vaccine-associated CD4 TCRs covered the entire spike protein, and the dominant responses fell in regions 160-218 and 743-854. Conclusions about previously exposed vaccinees were limited because only five to seven AZD1222 recipients were SARS-CoV-2 seropositive at baseline.

The rearrangement combines TRBV3-1 (or the pseudogene TRBV3-2) with TRBJ1-2, with TRBD1 identical over 7 junction bases. The sequence was collected from an adult in good health. The material was peripheral blood, obtained on day 0 of AZD1222 vaccination. The bases are TGTGCCAGCAGCCCTAGGGACAGCTTCTATGGCTACACCTTC. The encoded protein is CASSPRDSFYGYTF.